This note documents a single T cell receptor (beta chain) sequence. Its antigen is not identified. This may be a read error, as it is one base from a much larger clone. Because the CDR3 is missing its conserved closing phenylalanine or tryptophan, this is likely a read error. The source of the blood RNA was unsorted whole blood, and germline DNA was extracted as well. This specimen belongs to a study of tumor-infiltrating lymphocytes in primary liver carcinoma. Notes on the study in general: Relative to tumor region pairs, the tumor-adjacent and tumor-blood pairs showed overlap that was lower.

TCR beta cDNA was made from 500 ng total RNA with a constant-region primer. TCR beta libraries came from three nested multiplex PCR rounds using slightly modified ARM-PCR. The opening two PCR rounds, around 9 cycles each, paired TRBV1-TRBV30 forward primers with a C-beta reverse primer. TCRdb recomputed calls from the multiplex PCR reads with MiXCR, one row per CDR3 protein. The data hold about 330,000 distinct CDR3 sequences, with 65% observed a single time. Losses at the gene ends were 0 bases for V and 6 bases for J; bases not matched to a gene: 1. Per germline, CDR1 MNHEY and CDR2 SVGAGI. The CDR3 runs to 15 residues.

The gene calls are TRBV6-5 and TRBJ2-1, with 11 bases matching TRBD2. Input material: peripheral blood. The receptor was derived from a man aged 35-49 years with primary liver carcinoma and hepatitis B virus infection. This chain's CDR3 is CASSYSSGRVNEQFL. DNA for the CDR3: TGTGCCAGCAGTTACTCTAGCGGGAGGGTCAATGAGCAGTTCTTA.